This T cell receptor beta chain was identified in a study of cytomegalovirus exposure and HLA in healthy donors. Turning to the study itself: Earlier results showed some 120 million unique TCR beta sequences derived from approximately 170 million T cells.

The primer mix had 60 Vbeta and 13 Jbeta primers. Assay used: immunoSEQ multiplex PCR; TCRdb lists only in-frame clones, some missing. This table holds about 180,000 clones, 70% to 85% found once. Note on this clone: The antigen remains unidentified.

The CDR3 extends over 11 amino acids. Trimming took 4 bases from V and 5 from J, leaving 4 bases between them. Germline CDR1 is SGHTA and CDR2 is FQGNSA. Study-level findings and limits: Among the most significant clusters, several appeared linked to common viral pathogens in a later analysis. Productive rates of about 90% or about 30% were seen for most TCR beta V segments in an earlier analysis.

This TCR was recovered from a human donor in good health. Source material: PBMCs. The chain recombines TRBV7-2 with TRBJ2-3, with unresolved D. The CDR3 DNA is TGTGCCAGCAGCTCCCAAGATACGCAGTATTTT. It translates to CASSSQDTQYF.